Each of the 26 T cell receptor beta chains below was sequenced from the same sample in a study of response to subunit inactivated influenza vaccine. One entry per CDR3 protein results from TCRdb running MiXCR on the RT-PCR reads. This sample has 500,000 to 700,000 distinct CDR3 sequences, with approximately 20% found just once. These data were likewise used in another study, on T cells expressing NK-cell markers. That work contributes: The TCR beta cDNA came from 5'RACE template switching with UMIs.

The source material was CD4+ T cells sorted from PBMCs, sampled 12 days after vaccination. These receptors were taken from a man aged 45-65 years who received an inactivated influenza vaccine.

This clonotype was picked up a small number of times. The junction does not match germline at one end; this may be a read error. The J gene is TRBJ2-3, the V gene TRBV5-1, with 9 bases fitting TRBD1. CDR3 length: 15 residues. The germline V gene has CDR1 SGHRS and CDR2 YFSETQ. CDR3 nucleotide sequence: TGCGCCAGCAGTTTGGGACAGGGTGATTGGGATACGCAGTATTTT. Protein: CASSLGQGDWDTQYF.

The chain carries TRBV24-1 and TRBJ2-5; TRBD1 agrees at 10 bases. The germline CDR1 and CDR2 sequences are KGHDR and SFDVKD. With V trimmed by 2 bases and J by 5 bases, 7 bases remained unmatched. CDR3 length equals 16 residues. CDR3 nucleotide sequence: TGTGCCACCAGTGATTCACCGGGACAGGGGTTGGAGACCCAGTACTTC. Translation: CATSDSPGQGLETQYF.

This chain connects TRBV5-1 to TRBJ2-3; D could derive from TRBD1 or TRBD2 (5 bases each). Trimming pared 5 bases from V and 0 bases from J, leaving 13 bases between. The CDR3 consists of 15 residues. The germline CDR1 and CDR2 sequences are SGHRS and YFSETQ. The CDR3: CASRYRDLSTDTQYF. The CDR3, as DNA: TGCGCCAGCAGATACCGGGACCTAAGCACAGATACGCAGTATTTT.

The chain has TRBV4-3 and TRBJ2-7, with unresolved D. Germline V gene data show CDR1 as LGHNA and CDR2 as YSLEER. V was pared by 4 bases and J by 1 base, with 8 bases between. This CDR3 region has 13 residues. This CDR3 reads CASSPVGSYEQYF. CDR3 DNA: TGCGCCAGCAGCCCCGTGGGTTCCTACGAGCAGTACTTC.

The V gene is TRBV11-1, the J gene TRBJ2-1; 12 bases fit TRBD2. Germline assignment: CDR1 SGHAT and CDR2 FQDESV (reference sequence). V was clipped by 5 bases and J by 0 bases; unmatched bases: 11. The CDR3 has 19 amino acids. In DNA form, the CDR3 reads TGTGCCAGCAGCGACGCGGGACTAGCGGGTTCAAGCTCCTACAATGAGCAGTTCTTC. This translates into CASSDAGLAGSSSYNEQFF.

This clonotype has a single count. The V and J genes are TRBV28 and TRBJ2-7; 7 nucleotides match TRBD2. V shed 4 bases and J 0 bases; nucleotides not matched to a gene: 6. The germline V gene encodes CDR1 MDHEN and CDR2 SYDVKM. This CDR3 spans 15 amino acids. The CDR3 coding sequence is TGTGCCAGCAGTTCACCTAGCGGACACTCCTACGAGCAGTACTTC. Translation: CASSSPSGHSYEQYF. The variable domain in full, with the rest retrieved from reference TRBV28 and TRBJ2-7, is DVKVTQSSRYLVKRTGEKVFLECVQDMDHENMFWYRQDPGLGLRLIYFSYDVKMKEKGDIPEGYSVSREKKERFSLILESASTNQTSMYLCASSSPSGHSYEQYFGPGTRLTVT.

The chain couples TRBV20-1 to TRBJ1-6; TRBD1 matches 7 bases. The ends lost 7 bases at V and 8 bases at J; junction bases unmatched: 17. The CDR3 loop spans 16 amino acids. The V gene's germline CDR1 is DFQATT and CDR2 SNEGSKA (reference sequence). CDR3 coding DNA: TGCAGTGTCCCCCCGAAAGTGGGCAGGGGGGATTCACCCCTCCACTTT. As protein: CSVPPKVGRGDSPLHF.

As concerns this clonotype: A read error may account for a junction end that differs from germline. The CDR3 region is CASSDGREKVF. The CDR3 DNA is TGTGCCAGCAGCGACGGGCGGGAGAAGGTCTTC. The chain carries TRBV6-2 or TRBV6-3 and TRBJ2-1; 7 bases align to TRBD2. The CDR3 runs 11 residues. The germline V gene encodes CDR1 MNHEY and CDR2 SVGEGT.

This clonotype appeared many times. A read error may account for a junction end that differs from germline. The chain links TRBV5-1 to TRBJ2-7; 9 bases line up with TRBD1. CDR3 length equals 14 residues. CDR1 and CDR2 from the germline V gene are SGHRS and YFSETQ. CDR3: CASSWGQGPYEQYF. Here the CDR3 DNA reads TGTGCCAGCAGTTGGGGACAGGGTCCCTACGAGCAGTACTTC.

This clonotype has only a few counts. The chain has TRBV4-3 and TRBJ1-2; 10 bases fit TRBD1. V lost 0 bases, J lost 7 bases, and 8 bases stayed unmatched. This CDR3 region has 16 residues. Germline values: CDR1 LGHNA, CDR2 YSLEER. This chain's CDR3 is CASSQEATGGAGGYTF. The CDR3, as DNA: TGCGCCAGCAGCCAAGAAGCGACAGGGGGCGCAGGTGGCTACACCTTC.

CDR3 protein: CASSYGGQGMIAEAFF. The CDR3 DNA reads TGTGCCAGCAGTTACGGAGGACAGGGGATGATCGCTGAAGCTTTCTTT. The rearrangement joins TRBV6-2 or TRBV6-3 to TRBJ1-1, with TRBD1 matching 9 bases. V lost 2 bases and J lost 6; bases outside the gene matches: 10. This CDR3 region has 16 residues. The germline V gene encodes CDR1 MNHEY and CDR2 SVGEGT.

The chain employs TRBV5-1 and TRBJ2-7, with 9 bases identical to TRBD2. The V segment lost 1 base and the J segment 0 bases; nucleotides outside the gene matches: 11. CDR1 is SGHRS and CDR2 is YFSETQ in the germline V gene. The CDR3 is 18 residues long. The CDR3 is CASSLKSTSGGSSYEQYF. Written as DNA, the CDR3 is TGCGCCAGCAGCTTGAAATCGACTAGCGGAGGTAGCTCCTACGAGCAGTACTTC.

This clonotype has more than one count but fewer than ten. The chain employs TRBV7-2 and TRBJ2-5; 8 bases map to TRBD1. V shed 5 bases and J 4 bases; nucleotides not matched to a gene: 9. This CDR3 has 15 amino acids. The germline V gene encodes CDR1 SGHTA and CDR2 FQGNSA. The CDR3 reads CASSPRQGPRETQYF. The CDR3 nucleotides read TGTGCCAGCAGCCCACGACAGGGGCCACGAGAGACCCAGTACTTC.

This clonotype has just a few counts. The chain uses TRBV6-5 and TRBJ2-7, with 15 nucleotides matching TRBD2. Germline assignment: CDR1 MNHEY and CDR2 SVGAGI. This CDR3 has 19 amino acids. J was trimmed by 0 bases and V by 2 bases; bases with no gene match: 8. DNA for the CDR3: TGTGCCAGCAGTTACCCCGGGACTAGCGGGAGGTCCCTCTCCTACGAGCAGTACTTC. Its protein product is CASSYPGTSGRSLSYEQYF.

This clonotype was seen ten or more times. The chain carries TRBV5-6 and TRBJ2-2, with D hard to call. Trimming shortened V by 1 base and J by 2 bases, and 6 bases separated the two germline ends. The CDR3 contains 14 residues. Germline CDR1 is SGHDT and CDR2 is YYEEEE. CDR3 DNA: TGTGCCAGCAGCTTGTCCCCTAACACCGGGGAGCTGTTTTTT. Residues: CASSLSPNTGELFF.

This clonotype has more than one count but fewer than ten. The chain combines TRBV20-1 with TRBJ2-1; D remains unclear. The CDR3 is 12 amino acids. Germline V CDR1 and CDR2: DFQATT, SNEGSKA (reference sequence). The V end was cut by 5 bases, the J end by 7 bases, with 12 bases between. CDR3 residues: CSAGLLGNEQFF. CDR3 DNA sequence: TGCAGTGCTGGGCTCCTGGGGAATGAGCAGTTCTTC.

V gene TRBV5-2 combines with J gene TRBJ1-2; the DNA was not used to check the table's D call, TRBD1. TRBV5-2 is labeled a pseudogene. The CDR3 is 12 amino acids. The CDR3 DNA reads TGTGCCAGCAAGGGTTGGGGGGCTGGCTACACCTTC. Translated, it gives CASKGWGAGYTF.

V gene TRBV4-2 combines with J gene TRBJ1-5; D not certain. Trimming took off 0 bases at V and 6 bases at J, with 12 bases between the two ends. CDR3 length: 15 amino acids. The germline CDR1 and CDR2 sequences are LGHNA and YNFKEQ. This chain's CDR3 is CASSQEAGLSQPQHF. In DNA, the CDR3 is TGTGCCAGCAGCCAAGAGGCGGGATTGAGTCAGCCCCAGCATTTT.

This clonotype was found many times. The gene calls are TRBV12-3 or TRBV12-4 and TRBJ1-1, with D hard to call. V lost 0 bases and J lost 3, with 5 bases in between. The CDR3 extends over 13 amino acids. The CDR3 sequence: CASSLAGYTEAFF. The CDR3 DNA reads TGTGCCAGCAGTTTAGCAGGGTACACTGAAGCTTTCTTT.

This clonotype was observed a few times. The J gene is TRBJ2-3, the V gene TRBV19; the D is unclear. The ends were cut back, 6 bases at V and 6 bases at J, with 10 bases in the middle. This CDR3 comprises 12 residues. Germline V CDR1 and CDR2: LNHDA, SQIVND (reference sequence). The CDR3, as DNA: TGTGCCAGTAGCCGACGGCGGGATACGCAGTATTTT. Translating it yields CASSRRRDTQYF. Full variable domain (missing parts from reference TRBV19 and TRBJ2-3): DGGITQSPKYLFRKEGQNVTLSCEQNLNHDAMYWYRQDPGQGLRLIYYSQIVNDFQKGDIAEGYSVSREKKESFPLTVTSAQKNPTAFYLCASSRRRDTQYFGPGTRLTVL.

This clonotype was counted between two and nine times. The CDR3 region is CASSLGVRWTDGELFF. CDR3 in DNA: TGTGCCAGCAGCTTGGGAGTTAGATGGACTGACGGGGAGCTGTTTTTT. The rearrangement links TRBV5-5 to TRBJ2-2; maybe TRBD2 (5 bases). CDR3 length: 16 residues. The germline V and J ends were trimmed by 0 bases and 7 bases, with 16 bases remaining between them. The germline V gene encodes CDR1 SGHKS and CDR2 YYEKEE (reference sequence).

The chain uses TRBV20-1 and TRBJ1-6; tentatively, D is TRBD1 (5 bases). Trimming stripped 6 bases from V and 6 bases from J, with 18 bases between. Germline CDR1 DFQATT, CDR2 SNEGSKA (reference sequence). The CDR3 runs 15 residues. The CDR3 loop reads CSAILTTGGNSPLHF. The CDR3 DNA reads TGCAGTGCCATTCTTACCACCGGGGGTAATTCACCCCTCCACTTT.

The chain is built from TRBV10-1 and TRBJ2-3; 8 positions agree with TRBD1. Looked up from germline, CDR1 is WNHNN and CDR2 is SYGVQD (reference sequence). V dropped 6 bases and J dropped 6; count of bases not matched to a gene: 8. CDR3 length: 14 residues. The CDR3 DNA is TGCGCCAGCAGCAGGGGGCGGATTGATGATACGCAGTATTTT. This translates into CASSRGRIDDTQYF.

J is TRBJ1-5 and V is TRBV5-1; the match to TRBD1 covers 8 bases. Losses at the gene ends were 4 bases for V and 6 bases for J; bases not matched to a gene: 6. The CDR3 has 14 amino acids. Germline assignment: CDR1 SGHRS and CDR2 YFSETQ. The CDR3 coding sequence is TGCGCCAGCAGCCCGACAGGGGACGTTCAGCCCCAGCATTTT. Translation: CASSPTGDVQPQHF.

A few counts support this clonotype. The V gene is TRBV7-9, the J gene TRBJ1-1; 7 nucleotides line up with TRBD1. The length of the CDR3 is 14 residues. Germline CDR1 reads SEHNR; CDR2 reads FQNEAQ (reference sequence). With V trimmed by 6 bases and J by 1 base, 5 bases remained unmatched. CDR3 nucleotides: TGTGCCAGCAGTACAGGGGAGAGGAACACTGAAGCTTTCTTT. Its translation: CASSTGERNTEAFF.

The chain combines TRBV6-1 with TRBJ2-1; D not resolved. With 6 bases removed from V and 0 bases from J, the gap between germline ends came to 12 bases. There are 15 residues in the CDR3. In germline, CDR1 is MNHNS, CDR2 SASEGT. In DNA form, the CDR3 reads TGTGCCAGCAGATCGGACCTCCTCTCCTACAATGAGCAGTTCTTC. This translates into CASRSDLLSYNEQFF.